Each of the 15 T cell receptor beta chains below was sequenced from the same sample in a study of cytomegalovirus exposure and HLA in healthy donors. Profiling relied on immunoSEQ multiplex PCR, and the TCRdb table lists in-frame clones only, not all of them. Of more than 85,000 clones listed, over 75% are singletons. The sequencing sample was made of PBMCs. These receptors were obtained from a woman aged 25 to 39 in good health and CMV-seropositive.

The genes are TRBV27 and TRBJ1-5, with D possibly TRBD1 on 6 matching bases. Trimming shortened V by 0 bases and J by 7 bases, and 13 bases separated the two germline ends. The V gene's germline CDR1 is MNHEY and CDR2 SMNVEV (reference sequence). The CDR3 has 15 residues. CDR3 nucleotide sequence: TGTGCCAGCAGTTTATCACAGGGCCCTAACCAGCCCCAGCATTTT. Its translation: CASSLSQGPNQPQHF.

The chain joins TRBV9 to TRBJ2-2; 8 bases agree with TRBD1. Germline V gives CDR1 SGDLS, CDR2 YYNGEE. The CDR3 totals 15 residues. V lost 4 bases, J lost 5 bases, and 7 bases stayed unmatched. The CDR3 nucleotides read TGTGCCAGCAGCTCGGACAGGGCCGGGACCGGGGAGCTGTTTTTT. Translating gives CASSSDRAGTGELFF.

A few counts support this clone. CDR3 coding DNA: TGTGCCAGCAGTAGGGCTCAGGGGATTTACGAGCAGTACTTC. This sequence encodes CASSRAQGIYEQYF. The V gene is TRBV2, the J gene TRBJ2-7; weak D call: TRBD1 (6 bases). The ends were cut back, 5 bases at V and 4 bases at J, with 15 bases in the middle. Germline CDR1 is SNHLY and CDR2 is FYNNEI. The CDR3 is 14 amino acids.

The rearrangement uses TRBV25-1 and TRBJ1-6, with TRBD1 as a possible D gene (5 bases). Trimming stripped 3 bases from V and 7 bases from J, with 10 bases between. Germline V gene data show CDR1 as MGHDK and CDR2 as SYGVNS. This CDR3 spans 14 amino acids. CDR3 bases: TGTGCCAGCAGTGAGATTCAGGGAAATTCACCCCTCCACTTT. Translation gives CASSEIQGNSPLHF.

This chain connects TRBV7-3 to TRBJ2-2, with 8 bases that match TRBD1. This CDR3 contains 13 residues. V gave up 5 bases and J gave up 5 bases; unmatched junction bases: 1. Germline V gene sequence: CDR1 SGHTA, CDR2 FQGTGA. CDR3 region: CASSRQGTGELFF. Here the CDR3 DNA reads TGTGCCAGCAGCCGACAGGGGACCGGGGAGCTGTTTTTT.

The DNA of the CDR3 is TGTGCCAGCAGCCAAGATAGCAGTTCCGGGGAGCTGTTTTTT. Residues: CASSQDSSSGELFF. V gene TRBV14 combines with J gene TRBJ2-2, with unresolved D. Germline V CDR1 and CDR2: SGHDN, FVKESK. This CDR3 spans 14 amino acids. V shed 0 bases and J shed 6 bases, with 8 bases lying between them. The full variable domain, in which reference TRBV14 and TRBJ2-2 provide the parts outside the CDR3, is EAGVTQFPSHSVIEKGQTVTLRCDPISGHDNLYWYRRVMGKEIKFLLHFVKESKQDESGMPNNRFLAERTGGTYSTLKVQPAELEDSGVYFCASSQDSSSGELFFGEGSRLTVL.

The rearrangement joins TRBV10-2 to TRBJ2-1; 8 bases match TRBD1. The CDR3 sequence is 15 residues long. CDR1 is WSHSY and CDR2 is SAAADI in the germline V gene. With V trimmed by 3 bases and J by 0 bases, 1 base remained unmatched. CDR3 DNA: TGCGCCAGCAGTGACACAGGGGGCTCCTACAATGAGCAGTTCTTC. Its translation: CASSDTGGSYNEQFF.

This sequence joins TRBV2 and TRBJ2-5; TRBD2 aligns across 11 bases. Germline CDR1 and CDR2: SNHLY and FYNNEI. With V trimmed by 2 bases and J by 5 bases, 4 bases remained unmatched. The CDR3 runs 15 residues. The CDR3 region is CASSEIAGGPETQYF. The CDR3 DNA sequence: TGTGCCAGCAGTGAAATAGCGGGGGGGCCTGAGACCCAGTACTTC.

This chain links TRBV29-1 with TRBJ1-2, with D maybe TRBD1 (5 bases). Germline CDR1 reads SQVTM; CDR2 reads ANQGSEA. V was trimmed by 4 bases and J by 2 bases, leaving 8 bases between them. This CDR3 has 12 residues. The CDR3 nucleotides read TGCAGCGTTGCGACAGCCAACTATGGCTACACCTTC. This gives the protein CSVATANYGYTF. Together with reference TRBV29-1 and TRBJ1-2, the CDR3 gives the full variable domain: SAVISQKPSRDICQRGTSLTIQCQVDSQVTMMFWYRQQPGQSLTLIATANQGSEATYESGFVIDKFPISRPNLTFSTLTVSNMSPEDSSIYLCSVATANYGYTFGSGTRLTVV.

The rearrangement links TRBV30 to TRBJ1-1; TRBD1 might be the D (5 bases). The V and J ends lost 0 bases and 6 bases respectively, with 11 bases between them. This CDR3 is built from 13 residues. CDR1 is GTSNPN, CDR2 SVGIG, per germline (reference sequence). The CDR3 here is CAWSVSREAEAFF. The CDR3 coding sequence is TGTGCCTGGAGTGTATCCAGGGAGGCTGAAGCTTTCTTT.

The genes are TRBV6-6 and TRBJ1-2; 7 nucleotides agree with TRBD1. Germline assignment: CDR1 MNHNY and CDR2 SVGAGI (reference sequence). The CDR3 extends over 14 amino acids. J lost 4 bases, V lost 7 bases, and 9 bases had no gene match. CDR3 protein: CASTYIGTVYGYTF. The CDR3 DNA sequence: TGTGCCAGCACCTACATAGGGACAGTCTATGGCTACACCTTC.

This clone showed up just once. V usage is TRBV5-1 and J usage is TRBJ1-2; TRBD1 matches at 9 bases. J lost 7 bases, V lost 4 bases, and 8 bases had no gene match. Germline V gives CDR1 SGHRS, CDR2 YFSETQ. This CDR3 comprises 14 residues. CDR3 coding DNA: TGCGCCAGCAGCCCCGGGGACAGGGAGCGTGGCTACACCTTC. This gives the protein CASSPGDRERGYTF. Variable domain in full (rest from reference TRBV5-1 and TRBJ1-2): KAGVTQTPRYLIKTRGQQVTLSCSPISGHRSVSWYQQTPGQGLQFLFEYFSETQRNKGNFPGRFSGRQFSNSRSEMNVSTLELGDSALYLCASSPGDRERGYTFGSGTRLTVV.

The V call is TRBV27, the J call TRBJ2-7, with D possibly being TRBD1 (6 bases). Trimming left V 0 bases short and J 0 bases short, with 15 bases between. The germline V gene has CDR1 MNHEY and CDR2 SMNVEV (reference sequence). The CDR3 contains 17 residues. In DNA form, the CDR3 reads TGTGCCAGCAGTTTATCGCCGGCGACAGGCCGCTCCTACGAGCAGTACTTC. This encodes CASSLSPATGRSYEQYF.

The V and J genes are TRBV5-1 and TRBJ2-3; 8 bases agree with TRBD2. The J segment lost 2 bases and the V segment lost 3 bases, leaving 17 bases of the junction unmatched. The V gene's germline CDR1 is SGHRS and CDR2 YFSETQ. CDR3 size: 19 residues. CDR3 residues: CASSSDPRGNSGDTDTQYF. The DNA for the CDR3 is TGCGCCAGCAGCTCCGATCCGCGGGGTAATAGCGGGGACACAGATACGCAGTATTTT. Combining the CDR3 with reference TRBV5-1 and TRBJ2-3 gives the whole variable domain KAGVTQTPRYLIKTRGQQVTLSCSPISGHRSVSWYQQTPGQGLQFLFEYFSETQRNKGNFPGRFSGRQFSNSRSEMNVSTLELGDSALYLCASSSDPRGNSGDTDTQYFGPGTRLTVL.

In the case of this clone: In this CDR3 the conserved last residue, phenylalanine or tryptophan, is missing, so a read error is likely. The limits of the CDR3 on the DNA are not certain, so only TCRdb's listed CDR3 is given. The chain has TRBV3-1 (or the pseudogene TRBV3-2) and TRBJ2-7; the table's D call of TRBD2 was not tested on the DNA. The CDR3 is made up of 9 amino acids, end residues included. Germline CDR1 and CDR2: LGHDT and YNNKEL (reference sequence). The CDR3 spells CASSPVTSP.